This entry features one TCR beta chain sequence. Its target is not known. This sample was taken from a study of cytomegalovirus exposure and HLA in healthy donors. Study results and limitations: In an earlier analysis, about 87% or about 30%: the productive usage of most TCR beta V segments.

Primers included in the PCR were 60 Vbeta and 13 Jbeta primers. Clones were sequenced by immunoSEQ multiplex PCR, and TCRdb holds only the in-frame ones, with some missing. This sample carries roughly 180,000 clones, about 10% of them seen once, and the ten largest clones take 1% to 1.5%. The CDR3 has 14 amino acids. Germline assignment: CDR1 MGHRA and CDR2 YSYEKL. Trimming took off 1 base at V and 12 bases at J, with 16 bases between the two ends. What was sequenced was PBMCs. The clonotype originates from a woman aged 25 to 39 in good health and CMV-seropositive. The chain recombines TRBV4-1 with TRBJ2-1, with unresolved D. In DNA form, the CDR3 reads TGCGCCAGCAGCCAAGTACTATCGGGTCTCGGGCAGTTCTTC. Its protein is CASSQVLSGLGQFF.